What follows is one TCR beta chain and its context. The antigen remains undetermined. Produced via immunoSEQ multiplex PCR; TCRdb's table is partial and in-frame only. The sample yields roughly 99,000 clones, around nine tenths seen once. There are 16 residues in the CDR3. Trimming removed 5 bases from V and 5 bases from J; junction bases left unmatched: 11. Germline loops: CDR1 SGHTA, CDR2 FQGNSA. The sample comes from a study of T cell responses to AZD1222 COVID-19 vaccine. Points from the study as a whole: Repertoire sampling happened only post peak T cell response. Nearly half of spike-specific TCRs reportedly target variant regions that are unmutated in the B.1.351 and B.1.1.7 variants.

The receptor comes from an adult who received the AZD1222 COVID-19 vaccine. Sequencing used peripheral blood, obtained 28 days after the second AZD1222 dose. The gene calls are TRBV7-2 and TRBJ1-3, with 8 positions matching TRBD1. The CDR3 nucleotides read TGTGCCAGCAGCCCCCAGCCGGCAGGGGGCCGAAACACCATATATTTT. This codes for CASSPQPAGGRNTIYF.